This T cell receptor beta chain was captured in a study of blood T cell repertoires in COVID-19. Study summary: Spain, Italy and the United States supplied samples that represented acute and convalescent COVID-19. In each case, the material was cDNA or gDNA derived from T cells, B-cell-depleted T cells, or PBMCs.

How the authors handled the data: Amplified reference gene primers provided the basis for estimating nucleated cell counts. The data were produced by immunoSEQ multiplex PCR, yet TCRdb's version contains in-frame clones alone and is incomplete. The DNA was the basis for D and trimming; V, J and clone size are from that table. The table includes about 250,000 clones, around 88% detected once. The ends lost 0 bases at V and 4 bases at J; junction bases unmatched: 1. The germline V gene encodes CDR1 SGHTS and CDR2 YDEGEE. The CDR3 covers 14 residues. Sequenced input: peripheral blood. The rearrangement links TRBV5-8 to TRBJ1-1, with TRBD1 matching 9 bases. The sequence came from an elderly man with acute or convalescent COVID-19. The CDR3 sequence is CASSLADRGTEAFF. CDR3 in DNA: TGTGCCAGCAGCTTGGCGGACAGGGGCACTGAAGCTTTCTTT.